These 7 T cell receptor beta chains originate from one sample sequenced in a study of blood T cell repertoires in COVID-19. Method: immunoSEQ multiplex PCR; TCRdb's copy keeps in-frame clones and lacks some. The sample gives about 69,000 clones, under 85% of which show up once; 13% is in the top ten. The sequenced sample was peripheral blood. The receptors were gathered from a man aged 45-60 years with COVID-19, enrolled during active disease.

This clone has just a few counts. This chain uses TRBV5-1 with TRBJ1-5; TRBD1 matches at 8 bases. Germline-derived CDR1 and CDR2 are SGHRS and YFSETQ. The CDR3 has 15 amino acids. Losses at the gene ends were 0 bases for V and 7 bases for J; bases not matched to a gene: 6. Written as DNA, the CDR3 is TGCGCCAGCAGCTTGGACGGCGACAGGGGCCAGCCCCAGCATTTT. Translated: CASSLDGDRGQPQHF.

The rearrangement uses TRBV30 and TRBJ2-3, with D perhaps matching TRBD2 (6 bases). Germline CDR1 and CDR2: GTSNPN and SVGIG (reference sequence). The CDR3 contains 14 residues. V lost 2 bases and J lost 4, with 13 bases in between. The CDR3 loop is CAWSPGTSADTQYF. The CDR3, as DNA: TGTGCCTGGAGTCCGGGGACTTCGGCAGATACGCAGTATTTT.

This clone has just one count. V gene TRBV5-1 combines with J gene TRBJ1-2, with TRBD1 matching over 8 bases. V dropped 4 bases and J dropped 8; count of bases not matched to a gene: 7. The CDR3 consists of 13 residues. Per the germline V gene, CDR1 is SGHRS and CDR2 is YFSETQ. The DNA for the CDR3 is TGCGCCAGCAGCCTTACAGGGGGTCGGGGCTACACCTTC. Its protein is CASSLTGGRGYTF.

V is TRBV2 and J is TRBJ1-3; 9 nucleotides agree with TRBD1. V gave up 8 bases and J gave up 2 bases; unmatched junction bases: 7. The CDR3 spans 15 residues. Germline CDR1 reads SNHLY; CDR2 reads FYNNEI. The CDR3 is CASLAGTGTGNTIYF. CDR3 sequence (DNA): TGTGCCAGCCTTGCCGGGACAGGGACTGGAAACACCATATATTTT.

The chain has TRBV6-5 and TRBJ1-2; no clear D gene. Germline CDR1 MNHEY, CDR2 SVGAGI. This CDR3 is 15 amino acids long. Trimming removed 4 bases from V and 0 bases from J, with 12 bases in between. For the CDR3, the DNA is TGTGCCAGCAGTTTGAACTGGGCGTCTAACTATGGCTACACCTTC. Amino acid sequence: CASSLNWASNYGYTF.

The V gene is TRBV7-9, the J gene TRBJ2-4; 8 positions match TRBD1. The CDR3 consists of 17 residues. The V gene end was trimmed by 1 base and the J gene end by 0 bases; junction bases not matched to a gene: 5. CDR1 and CDR2 from the germline V gene are SEHNR and FQNEAQ (reference sequence). CDR3 region: CASSLVGQGRAKNIQYF. The CDR3 bases are TGTGCCAGCAGCTTAGTTGGACAGGGTCGAGCCAAAAACATTCAGTACTTC. The variable domain in full, completed from reference TRBV7-9 and TRBJ2-4, reads DTGVSQNPRHKITKRGQNVTFRCDPISEHNRLYWYRQTLGQGPEFLTYFQNEAQLEKSRLLSDRFSAERPKGSFSTLEIQRTEQGDSAMYLCASSLVGQGRAKNIQYFGAGTRLSVL.

The CDR3 loop is CAWAPPGNTIYF. CDR3 DNA: TGTGCCTGGGCTCCTCCTGGAAACACCATATATTTT. The chain employs TRBV30 and TRBJ1-3; D gene ambiguous. V was clipped by 5 bases and J by 2 bases, with 7 bases between them. Germline CDR1 GTSNPN, CDR2 SVGIG (reference sequence). The CDR3 extends over 12 amino acids.